The clone carrying this TCR beta chain was seen more than once but under ten times. Its antigen is unidentified. This specimen belongs to a study of T cells after yellow fever vaccination. Study conclusions and caveats: The bulk population could contribute abundant contaminating clonotypes to FACS-sorted repertoires. Booster samples showed a return of most primary-vaccination clones (under 97% CD4, approximately 90% CD8). On re-exposure, the response was weaker but peaked faster, at day 5 versus 15.

UMIs were added to TCR cDNA along with a universal primer site when it was made by 5'RACE template switching. TCRdb processed the 5' RACE reads anew with MiXCR; each CDR3 protein has one entry. Here the sample spans approximately 300,000 distinct CDR3 sequences, roughly 13% being singletons. The sequences come from CD4+ T cells sorted from PBMCs, collected 45 days after the yellow fever booster vaccination. The sequence came from a man aged 25-40 years who received the YFV17D yellow fever vaccine.

For the CDR3, the DNA is TGCGCCAGCAGCCCGATTGGAGATCCCAAAAACATTCAGTACTTC. This sequence encodes CASSPIGDPKNIQYF. V and J are TRBV5-1 and TRBJ2-4; D is uncertain. V lost 4 bases and J lost 2, with 13 bases in between. Per germline, CDR1 SGHRS and CDR2 YFSETQ. This CDR3 has 15 amino acids.